Reported below is one T cell receptor (beta chain). Clinical history as reported by participants underpinned cohort assignment. Germline assignment: CDR1 MRHNA and CDR2 SNTAGT. Between the trimmed V and J ends, which lost 0 bases and 8 bases, there was a span of 16 bases. The CDR3 sequence is 15 residues long. In the original processing: Reference gene primers were amplified, and this amplification served to estimate nucleated cell counts. Sequencing was performed with immunoSEQ multiplex PCR; in TCRdb, only in-frame clones are kept and a portion is missing. D and trimming were read from the DNA, whereas the V and J calls and clone size are those reported in that table. Here the sample spans approximately 230,000 clones, approximately 86% being singletons. The data stem from a study of blood T cell repertoires in COVID-19. As for the study in general: COVID-19 samples from acute and convalescent phases originated in the United States, Italy and Spain. T cells, B-cell-depleted T cells, or PBMCs provided the cDNA or gDNA that served as material.

The genes are TRBV6-4 and TRBJ1-2; D not certain. This TCR came from a woman under 40 with acute COVID-19. The sample was PBMCs or T cells enriched from blood (not recorded which). As DNA, the CDR3 is TGTGCCAGCAGTGACTCGTATGGAGGACCGGAGGGCTACACCTTC. This encodes CASSDSYGGPEGYTF.